The sequence of this TCR beta chain was determined in a study of Graves' ophthalmopathy and Graves' hyperthyroidism. Turning to the study itself: Ophthalmopathy absent within 18 months of follow-up marked hyperthyroidism as stable.

RNA served as the template for amplifying TCR beta CDR3 regions. Second-round multiplex PCR came after first-round RT-PCR with HTBI primers. TCRdb reprocessed the multiplex PCR reads with MiXCR, giving one entry per CDR3 protein. The sample has around 1,200,000 distinct CDR3 sequences, 36% seen once. This clonotype showed up many times. Trimming cost V 2 bases and J 9 bases, with 20 bases left between them. Germline V lookup: CDR1 SGHVS, CDR2 FQNEAQ. CDR3 length: 16 residues. Source material: peripheral blood or thyroid tissue (not recorded which). The TCR was taken from an adult man with Graves' hyperthyroidism. The V call is TRBV7-8, the J call TRBJ1-5; D may be TRBD1 (5 bases). The CDR3 sequence: CASSLTFGRGMGPQHF. The CDR3 nucleotides are TGTGCCAGCAGCTTAACTTTCGGGAGGGGAATGGGGCCCCAGCATTTT.